Below, 32 T cell receptor beta chains from the same sample are listed, as sequenced in a study of cytomegalovirus exposure and HLA in healthy donors. PCR amplification relied on 60 Vbeta primers (plus 13 Jbeta primers). Some clones are missing from TCRdb's copy, which holds only in-frame ones; the method was immunoSEQ multiplex PCR. The sample has some 96,000 clones, around 74% seen once. The source material was PBMCs. The origin of the receptors is a man in his forties in good health and CMV-seropositive.

This clone was counted a single time. The gene calls are TRBV4-1 and TRBJ2-1; D possibly corresponds to TRBD2 (8 bases). The CDR3 has 17 residues. Germline V gene sequence: CDR1 MGHRA, CDR2 YSYEKL. The germline V and J ends were trimmed by 4 bases and 7 bases, with 23 bases remaining between them. The CDR3 region is CASSPGGTGRAFNEQFF. CDR3 DNA sequence: TGCGCCAGCAGCCCAGGGGGGACCGGGAGGGCCTTTAATGAGCAGTTCTTC.

The chain employs TRBV6-5 and TRBJ2-7, with D maybe TRBD2 (6 bases). Germline loops: CDR1 MNHEY, CDR2 SVGAGI. V was pared by 0 bases and J by 6 bases, with 12 bases between. The CDR3 contains 14 residues. The CDR3 DNA is TGTGCCAGCAGTTACTCGAGGAGGGGAAGCGAGCAGTACTTC. This sequence encodes CASSYSRRGSEQYF.

This chain links TRBV5-1 with TRBJ2-3; 11 positions match TRBD2. The CDR3 has 16 amino acids. CDR1 and CDR2 from the germline V gene are SGHRS and YFSETQ. The V and J ends lost 3 bases and 2 bases, in that order; junction bases with no gene match: 5. The CDR3 DNA sequence: TGCGCCAGCAGCTACCTGACTAGCGGGAACACAGATACGCAGTATTTT. This codes for CASSYLTSGNTDTQYF.

J is TRBJ2-5 and V is TRBV5-4; 8 positions agree with TRBD2. With V trimmed by 2 bases and J by 5 bases, 5 bases remained unmatched. CDR3 size: 14 residues. Germline V lookup: CDR1 SGHNT, CDR2 YYREEE (reference sequence). CDR3 protein: CASSFAGGGETQYF. The CDR3 nucleotides read TGTGCCAGCAGCTTTGCGGGGGGCGGGGAGACCCAGTACTTC.

The rearrangement links TRBV20-1 to TRBJ2-7; D gene uncertain. The germline V gene encodes CDR1 DFQATT and CDR2 SNEGSKA (reference sequence). Trimming took 3 bases from V and 3 from J, leaving 6 bases between them. This CDR3 comprises 11 residues. CDR3 sequence: CSASGLYEQYF. The CDR3 DNA follows: TGCAGTGCTAGTGGCCTCTACGAGCAGTACTTC.

This clone was found a few times. V and J are TRBV5-1 and TRBJ2-1; 10 bases match TRBD2. From germline, CDR1 is SGHRS and CDR2 YFSETQ. The J segment lost 16 bases and the V segment lost 4 bases, leaving 14 bases of the junction unmatched. CDR3 length: 14 amino acids. The CDR3 region is CASSLDVSGGMPFF. The CDR3 DNA is TGCGCCAGCAGCCTCGATGTTAGCGGGGGGATGCCATTCTTC.

This clone was counted only a few times. The J gene is TRBJ2-6, the V gene TRBV19; 8 bases match TRBD1. In germline, CDR1 is LNHDA, CDR2 SQIVND (reference sequence). Trimming at V came to 4 bases and at J to 4 bases, leaving 21 bases not matched to a gene. This CDR3 is 21 amino acids long. DNA for the CDR3: TGTGCCAGTAGTACGCCCCAACTTAAACCAGGGGGCGCTTTAGGGGCCAACGTCCTGACTTTC. Its translation is CASSTPQLKPGGALGANVLTF.

The chain combines TRBV5-1 with TRBJ2-2; 7 bases match TRBD2. V was clipped by 2 bases and J by 5 bases; unmatched bases: 6. This CDR3 spans 15 amino acids. The germline gives CDR1 SGHRS, CDR2 YFSETQ. The CDR3, as DNA: TGCGCCAGCAGCTTAGCGGGGAGGGGAACCGGGGAGCTGTTTTTT. Amino acids: CASSLAGRGTGELFF.

The chain carries TRBV21-1 and TRBJ2-1; TRBD2 is taken as the D call from the table, unchecked against the DNA. TRBV21-1 is a pseudogene locus. CDR3 length: 16 amino acids. The CDR3 nucleotides read TGTGCCAGCAGCGCTACAGACAAGCGGGGAGGGAATGAGCAGTTCTTC. Its protein is CASSATDKRGGNEQFF.

The rearrangement joins TRBV6-5 to TRBJ1-5, with D possibly TRBD1 on 6 matching bases. Germline V lookup: CDR1 MNHEY, CDR2 SVGAGI. There are 14 residues in the CDR3. Trimming pared 5 bases from V and 2 bases from J, leaving 10 bases between. The CDR3 protein is CASSGSGGNQPQHF. The CDR3, as DNA: TGTGCCAGCAGTGGATCAGGGGGCAATCAGCCCCAGCATTTT.

This chain joins TRBV5-1 and TRBJ2-3; possibly TRBD2 for D (5 bases). V gave up 5 bases and J gave up 2 bases, with 9 bases separating them. This CDR3 comprises 13 residues. In germline, CDR1 is SGHRS, CDR2 YFSETQ. CDR3 DNA: TGCGCCAGCAGAGGAGGAACCACAGATACGCAGTATTTT. Translation gives CASRGGTTDTQYF.

The rearrangement joins TRBV6-5 to TRBJ1-6, with D perhaps TRBD1 (6 bases). V was pared by 7 bases and J by 6 bases, with 16 bases between. The CDR3 contains 15 residues. Germline CDR1 is MNHEY and CDR2 is SVGAGI. CDR3 DNA: TGTGCCAGCAACTCGGGTCTACAGGGTAATTCACCCCTCCACTTT. Encoded protein: CASNSGLQGNSPLHF.

V gene TRBV7-9 combines with J gene TRBJ2-5; a possible D gene is TRBD1 (5 bases). V lost 4 bases to trimming and J lost 5 bases, with 14 bases between them. The CDR3 runs 14 residues. Germline V CDR1 and CDR2: SEHNR, FQNEAQ (reference sequence). The CDR3 nucleotides are TGTGCCAGCAGCTCAATCGGCAAGGGGGAGACCCAGTACTTC. Translated: CASSSIGKGETQYF.

This clone was observed a few times. The V call is TRBV25-1, the J call TRBJ1-2; D is undetermined. This CDR3 comprises 13 residues. The V gene lost 3 bases and the J gene lost 9 bases, with 14 bases spanning the gap. CDR1 and CDR2 (germline): MGHDK, SYGVNS. CDR3 sequence (DNA): TGTGCCAGCAGTGACGACCGGAGTTGTAGCTACACCTTC. It specifies CASSDDRSCSYTF.

The chain is built from TRBV5-1 and TRBJ2-1; TRBD2 matches 10 bases. J lost 9 bases, V lost 0 bases, and 6 bases had no gene match. The CDR3 spans 15 residues. From germline, CDR1 is SGHRS and CDR2 YFSETQ. The CDR3 loop reads CASSLDASGRGEQFF. Written as DNA, the CDR3 is TGCGCCAGCAGCTTGGATGCTAGCGGGAGAGGTGAGCAGTTCTTC.

The genes are TRBV9 and TRBJ2-3, with 7 bases matching TRBD2. The J segment lost 5 bases and the V segment lost 4 bases, leaving 13 bases of the junction unmatched. Germline values: CDR1 SGDLS, CDR2 YYNGEE. CDR3 length: 16 amino acids. CDR3 sequence (DNA): TGTGCCAGCAGCCTCGCGGGAGCTCCGGGTTTAGATACGCAGTATTTT. Translating gives CASSLAGAPGLDTQYF.

CDR3: CASSLGILGSSYNEQFF. As DNA, the CDR3 is TGTGCCAGCAGCCTCGGAATCCTAGGGAGCTCCTACAATGAGCAGTTCTTC. The chain has TRBV7-8 and TRBJ2-1; tentative D call: TRBD2 (5 bases). From germline, CDR1 is SGHVS and CDR2 FQNEAQ. The CDR3 is 17 amino acids. V was shortened by 5 bases and J by 0 bases, with 17 bases between the two germline ends.

The gene calls are TRBV18 and TRBJ2-6; D might be TRBD2 (5 bases). The CDR3 runs to 15 residues. Germline assignment: CDR1 KGHSH and CDR2 LQKENI. The germline V and J ends were trimmed by 2 bases and 2 bases, with 7 bases remaining between them. CDR3 in DNA: TGTGCCAGCTCACCAGCGGAGGCTGGGGCCAACGTCCTGACTTTC. Residues: CASSPAEAGANVLTF. Combining the CDR3 with reference TRBV18 and TRBJ2-6 gives the whole variable domain NAGVMQNPRHLVRRRGQEARLRCSPMKGHSHVYWYRQLPEEGLKFMVYLQKENIIDESGMPKERFSAEFPKEGPSILRIQQVVRGDSAAYFCASSPAEAGANVLTFGAGSRLTVL.

This clone was seen only a few times. The rearrangement joins TRBV5-1 to TRBJ2-5, with TRBD1 identical over 8 bases. The V segment lost 5 bases and the J segment 4 bases; nucleotides outside the gene matches: 10. CDR1 and CDR2 from the germline V gene are SGHRS and YFSETQ. The CDR3 has 15 residues. This chain's CDR3 is CASRPDRGFRETQYF. The CDR3 coding sequence is TGCGCCAGCAGACCAGACAGGGGATTTCGAGAGACCCAGTACTTC.

The chain is built from TRBV5-3 and TRBJ2-7; weak D call: TRBD2 (7 bases). TRBV5-3 is an ORF; its function is uncertain. V was shortened by 4 bases and J by 3 bases, with 17 bases between the two germline ends. The CDR3 has 15 residues. In DNA form, the CDR3 reads TGTGCCAGAAGCGCCGGGGGGCTAGCAGACTACGAGCAGTACTTC. Protein: CARSAGGLADYEQYF.

The gene calls are TRBV7-6 and TRBJ2-1; 13 bases fit TRBD2. The V gene end was trimmed by 8 bases and the J gene end by 7 bases; junction bases not matched to a gene: 14. The CDR3 is 17 amino acids. Germline lookup yields CDR1 SGHVS and CDR2 FNYEAQ. In DNA form, the CDR3 reads TGTGCCAGCGCTCGCCGTCGACTAGCGGGGGGTTCTAATGAGCAGTTCTTC. This codes for CASARRRLAGGSNEQFF. Full variable domain (rest looked up from reference TRBV7-6 and TRBJ2-1): GAGVSQSPRYKVTKRGQDVALRCDPISGHVSLYWYRQALGQGPEFLTYFNYEAQQDKSGLPNDRFSAERPEGSISTLTIQRTEQRDSAMYRCASARRRLAGGSNEQFFGPGTRLTVL.

This chain links TRBV10-2 with TRBJ2-6; possibly TRBD2 for D (5 bases). The CDR3 extends over 17 amino acids. The V end was cut by 4 bases, the J end by 2 bases, with 15 bases between. Germline V gene lookup returns CDR1 WSHSY and CDR2 SAAADI. Here the CDR3 DNA reads TGCGCCAGCAGTGTACGTGGGAGCCCTCCTGGGGCCAACGTCCTGACTTTC. Protein: CASSVRGSPPGANVLTF.

The genes are TRBV28 and TRBJ1-2, with D possibly TRBD1 on 5 matching bases. Trimming took 5 bases from V and 8 from J, leaving 18 bases between them. Looked up from germline, CDR1 is MDHEN and CDR2 is SYDVKM. CDR3 size: 14 residues. Here the CDR3 DNA reads TGTGCCAGCAGTCCCCCGGGGGGAGGGCGCGGCTACACCTTC. Protein: CASSPPGGGRGYTF.

This clone showed up just once. One end of the junction varies from germline; a read error may be responsible. The chain joins TRBV5-6 to TRBJ2-7; the match to TRBD2 covers 10 bases. The CDR3 extends over 15 amino acids. The germline V gene encodes CDR1 SGHDT and CDR2 YYEEEE. The CDR3 loop is CASNLRKLAGVEQYF. CDR3 sequence (DNA): TGTGCCAGCAACTTGAGGAAGCTAGCGGGAGTTGAGCAGTACTTC.

The chain joins TRBV11-2 to TRBJ2-7, with 7 bases identical to TRBD2. Germline V lookup: CDR1 SGHAT, CDR2 FQNNGV. The CDR3 has 14 residues. Trimming took 0 bases from V and 6 from J; bases not matched to a gene: 5. The DNA for the CDR3 is TGTGCCAGCAGCTTAGAAACACTAGCGTCCGAGCAGTACTTC. The encoded protein is CASSLETLASEQYF.

The chain uses TRBV18 and TRBJ2-2; 10 nucleotides match TRBD2. Germline V CDR1 and CDR2: KGHSH, LQKENI. The CDR3 runs 16 residues. V shed 2 bases and J 5 bases; nucleotides not matched to a gene: 5. The CDR3 DNA is TGTGCCAGCTCACCATCAGCGGGAGGGGAAACCGGGGAGCTGTTTTTT. Protein sequence: CASSPSAGGETGELFF.

The rearrangement uses TRBV5-6 and TRBJ2-6; tentative D call: TRBD1 (6 bases). The germline V gene has CDR1 SGHDT and CDR2 YYEEEE. The germline V and J ends were trimmed by 3 bases and 4 bases, with 11 bases remaining between them. The CDR3 is 15 amino acids. The CDR3 DNA sequence: TGTGCCAGCAGCTCTCAGGGGAAAGGGGCCAACGTCCTGACTTTC. It yields the protein CASSSQGKGANVLTF.

The rearrangement links TRBV10-1 to TRBJ2-1; D call uncertain. The CDR3 consists of 14 residues. V was cut by 0 bases and J by 9 bases, with 12 bases left in between. The germline V gene encodes CDR1 WNHNN and CDR2 SYGVQD (reference sequence). The CDR3 protein is CASSESTGVSEQFF. Written as DNA, the CDR3 is TGCGCCAGCAGTGAGTCGACTGGAGTGAGTGAGCAGTTCTTC.

This clone was detected once. V gene TRBV5-6 combines with J gene TRBJ2-3, with TRBD1 identical over 8 bases. Germline V CDR1 and CDR2: SGHDT, YYEEEE. This CDR3 has 18 residues. Trimming at V came to 7 bases and at J to 1 base, leaving 17 bases not matched to a gene. The CDR3 loop reads CASPSLGTGGAGTDTQYF. In DNA form, the CDR3 reads TGTGCCAGCCCTTCTCTCGGGACAGGTGGGGCCGGCACAGATACGCAGTATTTT.

About this clone itself: Additional DNA sequences in this sample encode the identical CDR3. V gene TRBV6-1 combines with J gene TRBJ2-7, with TRBD1 as a possible D gene (5 bases). The CDR3 is 16 residues long. The V end was cut by 3 bases, the J end by 4 bases, with 19 bases between. Germline V CDR1 and CDR2: MNHNS, SASEGT. CDR3 DNA: TGTGCCAGCAGTGAGGCGCATTGGGCCAGGGAATACGAGCAGTACTTC. This gives the protein CASSEAHWAREYEQYF.

V and J are TRBV19 and TRBJ1-6; D unresolved. The CDR3 sequence is 13 residues long. Germline V gene data show CDR1 as LNHDA and CDR2 as SQIVND (reference sequence). V was shortened by 1 base and J by 7 bases, with 5 bases between the two germline ends. CDR3 loop: CASSIGANSPLHF. For the CDR3, the DNA is TGTGCCAGTAGTATAGGGGCGAATTCACCCCTCCACTTT. Complete variable domain (other parts from reference TRBV19 and TRBJ1-6): DGGITQSPKYLFRKEGQNVTLSCEQNLNHDAMYWYRQDPGQGLRLIYYSQIVNDFQKGDIAEGYSVSREKKESFPLTVTSAQKNPTAFYLCASSIGANSPLHFGNGTRLTVT.

This chain connects TRBV19 to TRBJ2-2; 7 bases match TRBD1. Per the germline V gene, CDR1 is LNHDA and CDR2 is SQIVND (reference sequence). V lost 5 bases and J lost 2; bases outside the gene matches: 5. CDR3 length: 15 residues. The CDR3 DNA reads as TGTGCCAGTAGTGGAAGACAGGGTAACACCGGGGAGCTGTTTTTT. Amino acid sequence: CASSGRQGNTGELFF.